The source of this T cell receptor beta chain is a study of blood T cell repertoires in COVID-19 (dated by TCRdb to 2020 to 2021). For context, the study as a whole: Samples from collaborators originated in the United States, Italy and Spain and spanned both the acute and convalescent phases of COVID-19. The repertoires were made available in a free public database intended to serve as a resource for research on the immune response to SARS-CoV-2. Where available, HLA class I and class II types were taken from metadata supplied by the sample provider and were not determined by assay-based typing. The prospective study material was composed of cDNA or gDNA derived from T cells, B-cell-depleted T cells, or PBMCs. The dataset comprised deeply sampled blood TCRbeta repertoires from subjects exposed to, actively infected with, or recovered from COVID-19. The samples were drawn from the first 160 participants of the ongoing ImmuneRACE study and from 1,254 subjects provided by 6 global collaborators. The sample metadata nearly always contained a de-identified subject ID, COVID-19 status, age in years and sex.

Paper-wide results and their limitations: The amount of clinical and demographic metadata varied by source and participant and was provided uncurated.

TCRbeta CDR3 regions were amplified from genomic DNA using the immunoSEQ Assay, a bias-controlled multiplex PCR. The published analysis was carried out like this. The number of nucleated cells in each sample was estimated by amplification of reference gene primers within the assay. To quantify the absolute abundance of each unique TCRbeta CDR3 rearrangement, sequence reads were collapsed and filtered. For each sample, productive Simpson clonality was calculated by taking the square root of Simpson's diversity index across productive rearrangements. TCRdb took over this immuneACCESS table, retaining in-frame rearrangements with V and J assigned. Such tables are incomplete; in checked studies, under half of the missing clones stem from an unresolved V gene, and the remainder is unexplained. Clonal size and the V and J genes are those of that table, whereas D and trimming came from the DNA. The sample yields some 110,000 clones; 84% were counted once. The ten largest make up approximately 26% of the sample.

Collaborating institutions collected whole blood in K2EDTA tubes following their own protocols. For TCRbeta analysis, collaborators shipped samples in one of three forms: frozen whole blood, isolated PBMCs, or DNA extracted from either of those sample types. About this clone: The antigen it binds to is not known. Per-nucleotide qualities are absent, and no much larger clonotype sits a single base away.

The cysteine opens and the phenylalanine closes a CDR3 of 15 amino acids. The entry retains the CDR3 DNA only, 45 bases that are in frame from base 1. CDR1 and CDR2, per the germline V gene, are KGHDR and SFDVKD. Germline trimming amounts to 3 bases on V and 3 bases on J, with 1 as the count of junction bases outside the gene matches. The TCR comes from a man aged 55 to 70 with acute or convalescent COVID-19. The V and J segments used are TRBV24-1 and TRBJ2-1, with TRBD1 matching 10 junction bases. Sequences were obtained from peripheral blood. The bases read TGTGCCACCAGTGATCGGACAGGGGGCTACAATGAGCAGTTCTTC. It specifies CATSDRTGGYNEQFF.